Each of the 16 T cell receptor beta chains below was sequenced from the same sample in a study of shared clonotypes between healthy human individuals. The repertoire was sequenced with immunoSEQ multiplex PCR; TCRdb's copy has only in-frame clones and lacks some. The sample lists 2,100,000 or so clones; around 95% were seen once. Sequencing used naive CD4+ T cells sorted from blood. As for subset: CD45RA+ positively selected. The receptors come from a man younger than 35 in good health.

The chain uses TRBV6-6 and TRBJ2-7, with D possibly being TRBD2 (5 bases). The V and J ends lost 2 bases and 3 bases respectively, with 8 bases between them. Germline CDR1 and CDR2: MNHNY and SVGAGI (reference sequence). This CDR3 has 13 residues. The CDR3 nucleotides are TGTGCCAGCAGTTACGGAGACTACTACGAGCAGTACTTC. Protein: CASSYGDYYEQYF.

Only one count was recorded for this clone. This rearrangement joins TRBV15 to TRBJ1-6; the D gene is possibly TRBD1 (5 bases). This CDR3 region has 14 residues. Germline V CDR1 and CDR2: LNHNV, YYDKDF (reference sequence). Trimming stripped 5 bases from V and 10 bases from J, with 15 bases between. Here the CDR3 DNA reads TGTGCCACCAGCGCCCCCCCCAGGGACTCACCCCTCCACTTT. Its protein product is CATSAPPRDSPLHF.

The chain has TRBV14 and TRBJ1-3; D unresolved. From germline, CDR1 is SGHDN and CDR2 FVKESK. The CDR3 length is 13 residues. Trimming took off 6 bases at V and 0 bases at J, with 6 bases between the two ends. The CDR3 DNA is TGTGCCAGCAGGTTCAGCTCTGGAAACACCATATATTTT. This gives the protein CASRFSSGNTIYF.

The rearrangement uses TRBV7-9 and TRBJ2-1; TRBD2 aligns across 11 bases. Trimming removed 3 bases from V and 4 bases from J; junction bases left unmatched: 2. Germline V CDR1 and CDR2: SEHNR, FQNEAQ (reference sequence). The length of the CDR3 is 15 residues. The CDR3 sequence: CASSFASGRYNEQFF. The DNA for the CDR3 is TGTGCCAGCAGCTTTGCTAGCGGGAGGTACAATGAGCAGTTCTTC.

The chain links TRBV5-1 to TRBJ2-7, with TRBD1 identical over 7 bases. The CDR3 is 17 amino acids. CDR1 and CDR2 from the germline V gene are SGHRS and YFSETQ. Trimming at V came to 0 bases and at J to 5 bases, leaving 14 bases not matched to a gene. The CDR3 DNA reads TGCGCCAGCAGCTTGGAAGGGACCTACAGGGGCTTCGACGAGCAGTACTTC. This sequence encodes CASSLEGTYRGFDEQYF.

As to this clone: Other DNA sequences in this sample translate to the same CDR3. The chain combines TRBV6-5 with TRBJ1-2, with 8 bases identical to TRBD1. Per germline, CDR1 MNHEY and CDR2 SVGAGI. The CDR3 spans 14 residues. The V and J ends lost 2 bases and 2 bases, in that order; junction bases with no gene match: 1. DNA of the CDR3: TGTGCCAGCAGTTACCGGACAGGGAACTATGGCTACACCTTC. Translated: CASSYRTGNYGYTF.

The chain recombines TRBV7-2 with TRBJ2-1; TRBD2 aligns across 11 bases. V dropped 2 bases and J dropped 2; count of bases not matched to a gene: 5. There are 17 residues in the CDR3. CDR1 SGHTA and CDR2 FQGNSA come from the germline V gene. CDR3 in DNA: TGTGCCAGCAGCTTACTAGCGGGGGGAAGGGCCTACAATGAGCAGTTCTTC. Its protein product is CASSLLAGGRAYNEQFF.

This chain joins TRBV29-1 and TRBJ2-7; TRBD1 agrees at 11 bases. CDR1 SQVTM and CDR2 ANQGSEA come from the germline V gene. V dropped 1 base and J dropped 6; count of bases not matched to a gene: 8. The CDR3 loop spans 15 amino acids. The CDR3 here is CSVEAPDRGRPEQYF. The CDR3 DNA reads as TGCAGCGTTGAAGCTCCGGACAGGGGGCGCCCCGAGCAGTACTTC.

The table lists this clone with a few counts. The chain recombines TRBV6-1 with TRBJ2-5; the match to TRBD1 covers 8 bases. Looked up from germline, CDR1 is MNHNS and CDR2 is SASEGT. The CDR3 totals 14 residues. With 7 bases clipped from V and 5 bases from J, the junction kept 9 bases outside the gene matches. CDR3 DNA sequence: TGTGCCAGCACGCGACAGGGGATGGGGGAGACCCAGTACTTC. Its translation: CASTRQGMGETQYF.

The chain recombines TRBV6-1 with TRBJ2-7; 9 bases fit TRBD1. V dropped 2 bases and J dropped 7; count of bases not matched to a gene: 15. Germline assignment: CDR1 MNHNS and CDR2 SASEGT. The CDR3 length is 17 residues. CDR3 region: CASSEPKAGQGIGEQYF. Written as DNA, the CDR3 is TGTGCCAGCAGTGAACCTAAAGCGGGACAGGGTATAGGAGAGCAGTACTTC.

The chain uses TRBV30 and TRBJ2-7, with TRBD1 as a possible D gene (6 bases). Looked up from germline, CDR1 is GTSNPN and CDR2 is SVGIG (reference sequence). The CDR3 length is 14 residues. Trimming cost V 0 bases and J 3 bases, with 12 bases left between them. The CDR3 DNA sequence: TGTGCCTGGAGTGTGGGGGCATGGGACTACGAGCAGTACTTC. Its protein is CAWSVGAWDYEQYF.

The rearrangement joins TRBV19 to TRBJ1-5; 11 bases line up with TRBD1. The CDR3 extends over 16 amino acids. Germline CDR1 reads LNHDA; CDR2 reads SQIVND (reference sequence). Trimming removed 6 bases from V and 4 bases from J; junction bases left unmatched: 8. CDR3 sequence reads: CASSGQGAIVNQPQHF. In DNA form, the CDR3 reads TGTGCCAGTAGCGGACAGGGGGCGATTGTGAATCAGCCCCAGCATTTT.

V usage is TRBV19 and J usage is TRBJ1-6; D gene uncertain. The CDR3 contains 12 residues. Germline V gene data show CDR1 as LNHDA and CDR2 as SQIVND (reference sequence). The V end lost 8 bases, the J end lost 6 bases, and 8 bases lay between the germline ends. The CDR3 here is CASGTANSPLHF. DNA for the CDR3: TGTGCCAGTGGCACAGCTAATTCACCCCTCCACTTT.

J is TRBJ2-7 and V is TRBV27; unclear D gene. The germline CDR1 and CDR2 sequences are MNHEY and SMNVEV (reference sequence). The V end lost 2 bases, the J end lost 3 bases, and 8 bases lay between the germline ends. There are 13 residues in the CDR3. The CDR3 reads CASSLRENYEQYF. CDR3 DNA sequence: TGTGCCAGCAGTTTACGAGAGAACTACGAGCAGTACTTC.

This clone came up a few times. The chain joins TRBV2 to TRBJ1-1; D is uncertain. Germline loops: CDR1 SNHLY, CDR2 FYNNEI. CDR3 length: 11 residues. Trimming took off 4 bases at V and 3 bases at J, with 3 bases between the two ends. The CDR3 DNA sequence: TGTGCCAGCAGTGCGGACACTGAAGCTTTCTTT. Translated, it gives CASSADTEAFF. The full variable domain, its missing parts supplied by reference TRBV2 and TRBJ1-1, is EPEVTQTPSHQVTQMGQEVILRCVPISNHLYFYWYRQILGQKVEFLVSFYNNEISEKSEIFDDQFSVERPDGSNFTLKIRSTKLEDSAMYFCASSADTEAFFGQGTRLTVV.

The V and J genes are TRBV10-3 and TRBJ1-5, with D possibly matching TRBD1 (5 bases). The V gene's germline CDR1 is ENHRY and CDR2 SYGVKD. The V and J ends lost 2 bases and 1 base respectively, with 9 bases between them. The CDR3 has 15 amino acids. CDR3 protein: CAISEIGASNQPQHF. The CDR3 DNA sequence: TGTGCCATCAGTGAGATCGGGGCAAGCAATCAGCCCCAGCATTTT.